Below, 20 T cell receptor beta chains from the same sample are listed, as sequenced in a study of blood T cell repertoires in COVID-19. The method was immunoSEQ multiplex PCR; TCRdb's version includes in-frame clones alone and lacks a portion of them. The table has about 220,000 clones, over 75% seen once. Sample: PBMCs or T cells enriched from blood (not recorded which). The receptors come from an older woman who had recovered from COVID-19.

This clone was counted between two and nine times. The chain couples TRBV4-2 to TRBJ1-5; D unresolved. CDR1 is LGHNA, CDR2 YNFKEQ, per germline. The ends were cut back, 1 base at V and 0 bases at J, with 7 bases in the middle. The CDR3 loop spans 15 amino acids. The CDR3 DNA follows: TGTGCCAGCAGCCAAGGACTCTATAGCAATCAGCCCCAGCATTTT. Its translation is CASSQGLYSNQPQHF.

The chain couples TRBV7-6 to TRBJ1-2; 8 nucleotides align to TRBD1. V was clipped by 2 bases and J by 4 bases; unmatched bases: 6. Germline CDR1 is SGHVS and CDR2 is FNYEAQ. The CDR3 spans 15 residues. CDR3: CASSLLTGGAYGYTF. CDR3 nucleotide sequence: TGTGCCAGCAGCTTACTAACAGGGGGTGCCTATGGCTACACCTTC.

The chain joins TRBV7-9 to TRBJ1-2; maybe TRBD1 (6 bases). Per germline, CDR1 SEHNR and CDR2 FQNEAQ (reference sequence). CDR3 size: 13 residues. The V gene lost 4 bases and the J gene lost 8 bases, with 14 bases spanning the gap. This chain's CDR3 is CASSSQGLEGYTF. The CDR3 nucleotides are TGTGCCAGCAGCTCACAGGGTTTGGAAGGCTACACCTTC.

The V call is TRBV11-2, the J call TRBJ2-5, with TRBD1 matching over 8 bases. The CDR3 spans 15 residues. CDR1 SGHAT and CDR2 FQNNGV come from the germline V gene. V lost 4 bases, J lost 1 base, and 5 bases stayed unmatched. CDR3 in DNA: TGTGCCAGCAGCTGGGACAGGTGGGGCCAAGAGACCCAGTACTTC. Encoded protein: CASSWDRWGQETQYF.

This clone was observed a handful of times. This chain connects TRBV3-1 (or the pseudogene TRBV3-2) to TRBJ1-1; weak D call: TRBD1 (5 bases). Germline CDR1 LGHDT, CDR2 YNNKEL (reference sequence). The V gene lost 6 bases and the J gene lost 4 bases, with 9 bases spanning the gap. The CDR3 spans 12 residues. The CDR3 loop reads CASRRGTTEAFF. The DNA of the CDR3 is TGTGCCAGCAGAAGGGGAACCACTGAAGCTTTCTTT.

The chain combines TRBV9 with TRBJ1-2; 9 bases agree with TRBD1. Unmatched junction bases numbered 4, after V lost 0 bases and J lost 1 base. In germline, CDR1 is SGDLS, CDR2 YYNGEE. The CDR3 totals 16 residues. As DNA, the CDR3 is TGTGCCAGCAGCGTAGCGGGACAGGGAGTTAACTATGGCTACACCTTC. Its translation is CASSVAGQGVNYGYTF.

V and J are TRBV7-2 and TRBJ1-3; TRBD1 agrees at 8 bases. The CDR3 is 17 residues long. V shed 6 bases and J 0 bases; nucleotides not matched to a gene: 10. Germline V gene data show CDR1 as SGHTA and CDR2 as FQGNSA. CDR3 region: CASSPRQGASSGNTIYF. CDR3 in DNA: TGTGCCAGCAGTCCACGCCAGGGGGCCTCCTCTGGAAACACCATATATTTT.

Only a few counts were recorded for this clone. J is TRBJ2-5 and V is TRBV10-1; 7 nucleotides agree with TRBD2. This CDR3 spans 14 amino acids. After removal of 10 bases from V and 3 bases from J, the junction contained 11 bases not matched to a gene. Germline lookup yields CDR1 WNHNN and CDR2 SYGVQD (reference sequence). The CDR3 here is CAILTSPVKETQYF. CDR3 nucleotides: TGCGCCATCTTGACTAGCCCAGTTAAAGAGACCCAGTACTTC.

This rearrangement joins TRBV9 to TRBJ1-6; 7 bases map to TRBD1. This CDR3 has 17 residues. Germline V CDR1 and CDR2: SGDLS, YYNGEE. After removal of 2 bases from V and 4 bases from J, the junction contained 9 bases not matched to a gene. The CDR3 DNA sequence: TGTGCCAGCAGCGTCTATGAGGGGGCTGAGTATAATTCACCCCTCCACTTT. Translated, it gives CASSVYEGAEYNSPLHF.

V is TRBV3-1 (or the pseudogene TRBV3-2) and J is TRBJ2-5, with D perhaps TRBD2 (5 bases). Per germline, CDR1 LGHDT and CDR2 YNNKEL (reference sequence). The CDR3 totals 13 residues. Trimming shortened V by 4 bases and J by 7 bases, and 13 bases separated the two germline ends. The CDR3 reads CASSPLGVVTQYF. CDR3 coding DNA: TGTGCCAGCAGCCCCCTCGGGGTGGTGACCCAGTACTTC.

The chain combines TRBV27 with TRBJ2-3; 7 bases line up with TRBD1. Germline CDR1 is MNHEY and CDR2 is SMNVEV (reference sequence). V was pared by 5 bases and J by 0 bases, with 2 bases of the junction left unmatched. The CDR3 runs to 14 residues. CDR3 DNA sequence: TGTGCCAGCAGTATGACAGGGAGCACAGATACGCAGTATTTT. This sequence encodes CASSMTGSTDTQYF.

The chain has TRBV7-3 and TRBJ2-2; tentatively, D is TRBD1 (5 bases). V lost 1 base, J lost 3 bases, and 15 bases lay in between. The V gene's germline CDR1 is SGHTA and CDR2 FQGTGA. This CDR3 spans 17 amino acids. CDR3 sequence: CASSLRGPPLYTGELFF. The CDR3 DNA follows: TGTGCCAGCAGCTTAAGGGGCCCTCCTCTTTACACCGGGGAGCTGTTTTTT. Looking up the rest from reference TRBV7-3 and TRBJ2-2 gives the full variable domain: GAGVSQTPSNKVTEKGKYVELRCDPISGHTALYWYRQSLGQGPEFLIYFQGTGAADDSGLPNDRFFAVRPEGSVSTLKIQRTERGDSAVYLCASSLRGPPLYTGELFFGEGSRLTVL.

This clone was seen ten or more times. This chain links TRBV18 with TRBJ1-1; weak D call: TRBD1 (6 bases). V was clipped by 2 bases and J by 8 bases, with 18 bases between them. The CDR3 consists of 15 residues. Germline loops: CDR1 KGHSH, CDR2 LQKENI. DNA of the CDR3: TGTGCCAGCTCACCAACGGCAGGGGTGACGCGAGAAGCTTTCTTT. Translation: CASSPTAGVTREAFF.

About this clone: Other nucleotide sequences in the sample specify the same CDR3. The rearrangement links TRBV5-1 to TRBJ2-2, with 7 bases fitting TRBD1. After removal of 4 bases from V and 3 bases from J, the junction contained 6 bases not matched to a gene. The CDR3 runs 15 residues. CDR1 SGHRS and CDR2 YFSETQ come from the germline V gene. CDR3 amino acids: CASSPRTGDTGELFF. In DNA form, the CDR3 reads TGCGCCAGCAGCCCGCGGACAGGAGACACCGGGGAGCTGTTTTTT.

The V and J genes are TRBV7-2 and TRBJ1-5; D is undetermined. This CDR3 has 13 residues. Trimming cost V 5 bases and J 4 bases, with 9 bases left between them. Germline CDR1 is SGHTA and CDR2 is FQGNSA. The DNA for the CDR3 is TGTGCCAGCAGCACAGTTTTTAATCAGCCCCAGCATTTT. Its protein is CASSTVFNQPQHF.

This clone has just one count. This chain uses TRBV12-3 or TRBV12-4 with TRBJ2-3; a weak D match, TRBD1 (5 bases). CDR3 length: 13 amino acids. Trimming stripped 3 bases from V and 14 bases from J, with 18 bases between. The CDR3, as DNA: TGTGCCAGCAGTTTCGCCCCGGGCAGGGCCCTGTATTTT. Translation: CASSFAPGRALYF.

This rearrangement joins TRBV6-2 or TRBV6-3 to TRBJ2-3, with a weak D call TRBD2 (6 bases). Germline loops: CDR1 MNHEY, CDR2 SVGEGT. This CDR3 comprises 15 residues. V was clipped by 4 bases and J by 1 base, with 12 bases between them. DNA of the CDR3: TGTGCCAGCAGTTTCACTAGCAGACGCACAGATACGCAGTATTTT. Residues: CASSFTSRRTDTQYF.

V gene TRBV3-1 (or the pseudogene TRBV3-2) combines with J gene TRBJ2-5; tentative D call: TRBD1 (5 bases). The germline V gene encodes CDR1 LGHDT and CDR2 YNNKEL (reference sequence). Deletions cut 0 bases from V and 2 bases from J, with 10 bases between. The CDR3 runs 15 residues. DNA for the CDR3: TGTGCCAGCAGCCAAGATACCCGGACACAAGAGACCCAGTACTTC. Its translation is CASSQDTRTQETQYF.

This chain links TRBV7-3 with TRBJ1-2; TRBD1 matches at 7 bases. CDR3 size: 12 residues. V trimming: 4 bases; J trimming: 6 bases; junction bases outside the gene matches: 2. Germline V gene sequence: CDR1 SGHTA, CDR2 FQGTGA. The CDR3 sequence is CASSSGQNGYTF. CDR3 DNA: TGTGCCAGCAGCTCGGGACAGAATGGCTACACCTTC.

This clone was observed a handful of times. The V call is TRBV5-5, the J call TRBJ2-1; 9 bases are a match to TRBD1. This CDR3 is built from 15 residues. The trim removed 0 bases at V and 6 bases at J, leaving 4 bases unmatched. CDR1 is SGHKS, CDR2 YYEKEE, per germline (reference sequence). Written as DNA, the CDR3 is TGTGCCAGCAGCTTGGGGTCGACAGGGGGCAATGAGCAGTTCTTC. Translated, it gives CASSLGSTGGNEQFF.